A single sample gave rise to the 3 T cell receptor beta chains below, sequenced in a study of CD8 T cells in Susac syndrome. The RNA, about 0.5 to 1 ug, was put through reverse transcription using random hexamers. One entry per CDR3 protein results from TCRdb running MiXCR on the immunoSEQ multiplex PCR reads. The top ten clones hold more than 0.3% of a sample with tens of thousands of distinct CDR3 sequences, about 95% of them seen once. The sequencing sample was made of CD4+ T cells from PBMCs. These receptor sequences come from a human donor with Susac syndrome.

The V and J genes are TRBV29-1 and TRBJ1-1; maybe TRBD1 (5 bases). There are 14 residues in the CDR3. Germline V CDR1 and CDR2: SQVTM, ANQGSEA. With 8 bases removed from V and 0 bases from J, the gap between germline ends came to 16 bases. CDR3 DNA sequence: TGCAGCTCCTGGTTTGGGGGGTTGAACACTGAAGCTTTCTTT. Protein product: CSSWFGGLNTEAFF.

The chain couples TRBV5-1 to TRBJ2-7; maybe TRBD1 (6 bases). This CDR3 has 14 residues. Looked up from germline, CDR1 is SGHRS and CDR2 is YFSETQ. Trimming shortened V by 5 bases and J by 3 bases, and 15 bases separated the two germline ends. For the CDR3, the DNA is TGCGCCAGCAGTCCAAGGAGACAGGACTACGAGCAGTACTTC. Translating it yields CASSPRRQDYEQYF.

The chain couples TRBV2 to TRBJ1-4; a weak D match, TRBD1 (5 bases). CDR3 size: 12 residues. Deletions cut 6 bases from V and 5 bases from J, with 7 bases between. CDR1 and CDR2 (germline): SNHLY, FYNNEI. This CDR3 is CASRTGNEKLFF. The CDR3 region has the DNA TGTGCCAGCAGAACAGGAAATGAAAAACTGTTTTTT.